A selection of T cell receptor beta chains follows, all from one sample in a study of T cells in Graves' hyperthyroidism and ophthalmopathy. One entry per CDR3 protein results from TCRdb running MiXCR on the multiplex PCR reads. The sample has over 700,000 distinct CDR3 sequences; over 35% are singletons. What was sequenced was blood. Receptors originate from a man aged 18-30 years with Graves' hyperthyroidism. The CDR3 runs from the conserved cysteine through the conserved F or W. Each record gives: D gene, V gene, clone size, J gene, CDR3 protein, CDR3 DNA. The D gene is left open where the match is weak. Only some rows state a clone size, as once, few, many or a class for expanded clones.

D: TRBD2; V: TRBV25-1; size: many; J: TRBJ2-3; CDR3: CASSEESSGRRDTQYF; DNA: TGTGCCAGCAGTGAAGAGTCTAGCGGGAGGCGAGATACGCAGTATTTT
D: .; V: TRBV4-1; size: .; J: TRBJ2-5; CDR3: CASSGANGGRETQYF; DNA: TGCGCCAGCAGCGGAGCTAACGGAGGACGGGAGACCCAGTACTTC
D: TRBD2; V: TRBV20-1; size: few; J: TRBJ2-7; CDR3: CSIPGLVNYEQYF; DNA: TGCAGCATCCCGGGACTAGTAAACTACGAGCAGTACTTC
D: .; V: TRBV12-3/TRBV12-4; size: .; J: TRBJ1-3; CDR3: CASSPFSLSGNTIYF; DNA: TGTGCCAGCAGCCCTTTCTCCCTCTCTGGAAACACCATATATTTT
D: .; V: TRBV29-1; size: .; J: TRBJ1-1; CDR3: CSVVWGGDTEAFF; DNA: TGCAGCGTTGTTTGGGGAGGGGACACTGAAGCTTTCTTT
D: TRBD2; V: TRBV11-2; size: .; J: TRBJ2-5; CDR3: CASSPGGVAGGETQYF; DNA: TGTGCCAGCAGCCCGGGGGGGGTAGCGGGAGGGGAGACCCAGTACTTC
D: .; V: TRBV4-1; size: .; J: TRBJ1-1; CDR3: CASSQEEGFEAFF; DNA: TGCGCCAGCAGCCAAGAAGAAGGTTTTGAAGCTTTCTTT
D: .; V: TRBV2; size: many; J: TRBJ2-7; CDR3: CATGTASYEQYF; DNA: TGTGCCACCGGGACTGCCTCCTACGAGCAGTACTTC
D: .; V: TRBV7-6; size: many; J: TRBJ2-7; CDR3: CASSLVTPYEQYF; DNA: TGTGCCAGCAGCTTAGTAACACCATACGAGCAGTACTTC
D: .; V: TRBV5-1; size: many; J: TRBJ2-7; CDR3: CASSLVSGYEQYF; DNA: TGCGCCAGCAGCTTGGTCTCAGGGTACGAGCAGTACTTC
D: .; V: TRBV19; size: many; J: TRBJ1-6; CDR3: CASSHGRDKNSPLHF; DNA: TGTGCCAGTAGCCACGGTCGGGACAAAAATTCACCCCTCCACTTT
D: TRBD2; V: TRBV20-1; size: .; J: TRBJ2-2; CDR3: CSASPSGGANVWELFF; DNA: TGCAGTGCTAGTCCCAGCGGGGGGGCCAATGTCTGGGAGCTGTTTTTT
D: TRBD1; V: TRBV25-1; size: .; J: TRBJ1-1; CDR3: CARAVQGGTEAFF; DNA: TGTGCCAGAGCAGTCCAGGGGGGGACTGAAGCTTTCTTT
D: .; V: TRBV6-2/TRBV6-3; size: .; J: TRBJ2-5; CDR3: CASSYNEEDQETQYF; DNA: TGTGCCAGCAGTTACAACGAGGAGGACCAAGAGACCCAGTACTTC
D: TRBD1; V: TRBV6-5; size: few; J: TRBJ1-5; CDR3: CASKSGTAQDQPQHF; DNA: TGTGCCAGCAAATCCGGGACAGCCCAGGACCAGCCCCAGCATTTT
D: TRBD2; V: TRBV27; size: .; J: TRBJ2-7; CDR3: CASRTSDYEQYF; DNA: TGTGCCAGCCGGACTAGCGACTACGAGCAGTACTTC
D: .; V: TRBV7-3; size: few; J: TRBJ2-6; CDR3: CASSLGKASTGANVLTF; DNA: TGTGCCAGCAGCTTAGGTAAAGCTTCGACTGGGGCCAACGTCCTGACTTTC
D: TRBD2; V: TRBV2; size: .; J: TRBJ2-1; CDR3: CASNLGRAVGEQFF; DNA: TGTGCCAGCAACCTGGGGAGGGCAGTGGGTGAGCAGTTCTTC
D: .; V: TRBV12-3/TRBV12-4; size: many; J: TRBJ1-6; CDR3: CASSRNRVNSPLHF; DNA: TGTGCCAGCAGTCGAAACAGGGTCAATTCACCCCTCCACTTT
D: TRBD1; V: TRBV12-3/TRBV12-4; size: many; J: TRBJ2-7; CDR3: CASSYGTGPEQYF; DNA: TGTGCCAGCAGTTACGGGACAGGGCCCGAGCAGTACTTC
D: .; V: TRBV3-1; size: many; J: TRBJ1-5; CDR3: CASSQGLTQPQHF; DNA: TGTGCCAGCAGCCAAGGGCTAACCCAGCCCCAGCATTTT
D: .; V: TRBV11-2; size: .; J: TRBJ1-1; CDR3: CASSWVLTEAFF; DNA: TGTGCCAGCAGTTGGGTACTCACTGAAGCTTTCTTT
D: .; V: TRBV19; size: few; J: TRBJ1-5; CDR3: CASSMGRVAFNQPQHF; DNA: TGTGCCAGTAGTATGGGAAGGGTCGCTTTCAATCAGCCCCAGCATTTT
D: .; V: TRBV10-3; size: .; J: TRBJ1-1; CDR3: CASRPHSRTVNTEAFF; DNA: TGTGCCAGCAGACCTCACTCTCGGACGGTGAACACTGAAGCTTTCTTT
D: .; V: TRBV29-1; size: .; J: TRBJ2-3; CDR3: CSVEDLAEADSSTDTQYF; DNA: TGCAGCGTTGAAGATTTAGCCGAGGCAGATTCTAGCACAGATACGCAGTATTTT
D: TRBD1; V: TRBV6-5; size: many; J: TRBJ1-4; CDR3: CASSRQTGTVVKLFF; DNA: TGTGCCAGCAGCCGACAGACCGGGACAGTGGTGAAACTGTTTTTT
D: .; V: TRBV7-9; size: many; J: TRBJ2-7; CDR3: CASTTVAGRGEQYF; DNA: TGTGCCAGCACCACGGTGGCGGGAAGGGGCGAGCAGTACTTC
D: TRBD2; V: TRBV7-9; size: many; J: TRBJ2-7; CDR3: CASSQDASGTPYEQYF; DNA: TGTGCCAGCAGCCAAGATGCTAGCGGGACGCCCTACGAGCAGTACTTC
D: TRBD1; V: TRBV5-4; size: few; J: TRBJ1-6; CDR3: CASSPFGGTGESPLHF; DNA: TGTGCCAGCAGCCCCTTTGGCGGGACAGGGGAATCACCCCTCCACTTT
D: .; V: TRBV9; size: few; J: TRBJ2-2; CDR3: CATERGGTGELFF; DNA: TGTGCCACAGAGCGTGGCGGGACCGGGGAGCTGTTTTTT
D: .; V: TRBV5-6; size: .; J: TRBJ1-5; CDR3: CASSSQLLNQPQHF; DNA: TGTGCCAGCAGCTCGCAACTCCTCAATCAGCCCCAGCATTTT
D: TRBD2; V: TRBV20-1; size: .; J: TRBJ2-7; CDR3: CSAAGGTEQYF; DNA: TGCAGTGCCGCGGGAGGGACCGAGCAGTACTTC
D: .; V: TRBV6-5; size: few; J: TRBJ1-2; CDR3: CASLPFSGATNYGYTF; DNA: TGTGCCAGCCTTCCCTTTTCAGGGGCCACTAACTATGGCTACACCTTC
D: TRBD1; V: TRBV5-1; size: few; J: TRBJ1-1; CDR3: CASSWGQGLLGTEAFF; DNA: TGCGCCAGCAGCTGGGGACAGGGCTTGTTGGGCACTGAAGCTTTCTTT
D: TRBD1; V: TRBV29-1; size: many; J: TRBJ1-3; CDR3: CSVRTGTNSGNTIYF; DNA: TGCAGCGTCCGGACAGGGACGAACTCTGGAAACACCATATATTTT
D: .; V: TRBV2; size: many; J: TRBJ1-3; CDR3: CASSEQGRRNTIYF; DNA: TGTGCCAGCAGTGAGCAGGGACGTCGAAACACCATATATTTT
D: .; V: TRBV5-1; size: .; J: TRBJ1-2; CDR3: CAILQPFNYGYTF; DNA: TGCGCCATCCTACAGCCGTTCAACTATGGCTACACCTTC
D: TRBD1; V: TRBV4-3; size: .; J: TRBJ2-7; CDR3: CASSQGTGGDEQYF; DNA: TGCGCCAGCAGCCAAGGGACAGGGGGGGACGAGCAGTACTTC
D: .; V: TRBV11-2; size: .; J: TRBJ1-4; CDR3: CASSLMYWETTNEKLFF; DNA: TGTGCCAGCAGCTTAATGTACTGGGAGACAACTAATGAAAAACTGTTTTTT
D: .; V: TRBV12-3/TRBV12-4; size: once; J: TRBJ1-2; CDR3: CASSGSGGYGYTF; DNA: TGTGCCAGCAGTGGCTCGGGGGGCTATGGCTACACCTTC
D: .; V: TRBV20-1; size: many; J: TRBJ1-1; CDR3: CSAREMRDTEAFF; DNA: TGCAGTGCCAGGGAGATGCGGGACACTGAAGCTTTCTTT
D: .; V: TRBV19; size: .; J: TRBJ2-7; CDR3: CASSIGAFAPYEQYF; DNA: TGTGCCAGTAGTATAGGAGCGTTCGCTCCCTACGAGCAGTACTTC
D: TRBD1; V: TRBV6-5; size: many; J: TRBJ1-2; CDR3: CASSADGQGKGYTF; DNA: TGTGCCAGCAGCGCCGACGGACAGGGCAAAGGCTACACCTTC
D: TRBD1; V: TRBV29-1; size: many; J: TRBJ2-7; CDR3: CSVTGSYEQYF; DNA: TGCAGCGTGACAGGGTCCTACGAGCAGTACTTC
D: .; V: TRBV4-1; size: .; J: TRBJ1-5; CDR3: CASSQDWLRSYSNQPQHF; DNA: TGCGCCAGCAGCCAAGATTGGCTGAGGAGTTATAGCAATCAGCCCCAGCATTTT
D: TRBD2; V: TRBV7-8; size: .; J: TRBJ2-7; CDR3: CASSPREISGRARGTYEQYF; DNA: TGTGCCAGCAGCCCTCGGGAAATTAGCGGGAGGGCCAGAGGAACCTACGAGCAGTACTTC
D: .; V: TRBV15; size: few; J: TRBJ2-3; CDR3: CATSRENTGDTQYF; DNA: TGTGCCACCAGCAGAGAGAACACCGGAGATACGCAGTATTTT
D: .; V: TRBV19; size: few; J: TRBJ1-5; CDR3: CASNSRWGVGPQHF; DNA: TGTGCCAGTAACTCCCGGTGGGGGGTCGGGCCCCAGCATTTT
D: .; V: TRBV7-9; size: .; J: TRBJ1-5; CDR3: CASSLNPSHQPQHF; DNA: TGTGCCAGCAGTTTAAACCCGTCCCATCAGCCCCAGCATTTT
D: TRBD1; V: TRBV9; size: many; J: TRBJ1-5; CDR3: CASSVGTGSNQPQHF; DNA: TGTGCCAGCAGCGTAGGGACAGGTAGCAATCAGCCCCAGCATTTT
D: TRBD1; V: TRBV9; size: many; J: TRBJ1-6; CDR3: CASSIEGQYSPLHF; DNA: TGTGCCAGCAGCATAGAGGGACAGTATTCACCCCTCCACTTT
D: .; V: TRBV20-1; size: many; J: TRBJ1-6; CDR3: CSAPTTGWDSPLHF; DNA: TGCAGTGCTCCTACGACGGGGTGGGATTCACCCCTCCACTTT
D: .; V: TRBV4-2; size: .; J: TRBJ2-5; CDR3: CASSPGTYHETQYF; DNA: TGTGCCAGCAGCCCTGGGACATACCACGAGACCCAGTACTTC
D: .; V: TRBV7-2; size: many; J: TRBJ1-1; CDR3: CATQQGKSEAFF; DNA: TGTGCCACACAACAGGGCAAGAGTGAAGCTTTCTTT
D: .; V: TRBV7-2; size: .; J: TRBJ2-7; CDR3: CASSLEARVYF; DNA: TGTGCCAGCAGCTTAGAGGCCAGGGTTTACTTC